This TCR beta chain stems from a study of T cell repertoires in cytomegalovirus infection (dated by TCRdb to the late 2010s). The study in broad terms: Alongside well-studied HLA-B-restricted epitopes, the peptide stimulations were aimed at recently identified HLA-C-restricted CMV epitopes, whose presentation resists viral immunomodulation. The HLA type of each donor mattered for the analysis, because public TCR beta signatures pointed to carriage of CMV infection along with the matching HLA type.

The trim is 5 bases for V and 6 bases for J, with a gap of 10 bases between the germline ends. The germline V gene (reference sequence) yields SEHNR for CDR1 and FQNEAQ for CDR2. The CDR3 runs 13 residues from the cysteine to the phenylalanine. The only DNA kept is the CDR3, 39 bases in frame from the first base. The data were produced on an Illumina HiSeq 1500. The public reads were run again by TCRdb, first through fastp at Q25 and then through MiXCR, and only productive beta chains were kept. Duplicate CDR3 protein sequences are folded into a single record with the most common DNA and genes. The sample table contains about 920,000 distinct CDR3 sequences; only one count was recorded for approximately 31% of them. The ten top clones hold roughly 13% of the sample. This clonotype appeared many times. Its specific antigen is unknown. Qualities for individual bases were not recorded, and no much larger clone is one base off.

Read against the paper, the sample's treatment or condition label means: in vitro stimulation with specific CMV peptide epitopes to enrich CMV-specific T cells. What the research found in general, with its limitations: Carriers of CMV infection plus the relevant HLA type were discriminated by the cumulative frequency of public TCR beta family members in the study cohort and in an independent 352-donor cohort. The ex vivo response was dominated by HLA-C-restricted CMV-specific TCR beta clonotypes, and the single most frequent clonotype in two of eight donors was supplied by these HLA-C-restricted clonotypes.

The material sequenced was cultured CD8+ T cells from PBMCs, taken from culture after CMV antigen stimulation. The sequence was obtained from a human donor in good health (CMV status not recorded). Some clones in this sample may be carry-over from other donors' samples. This receptor chain uses TRBV7-9 and TRBJ2-2, with an unclear D gene assignment. The CDR3 corresponds to CASSPGPPGELFF. The sequenced DNA is TGTGCCAGCAGCCCGGGTCCGCCCGGGGAGCTGTTTTTT.